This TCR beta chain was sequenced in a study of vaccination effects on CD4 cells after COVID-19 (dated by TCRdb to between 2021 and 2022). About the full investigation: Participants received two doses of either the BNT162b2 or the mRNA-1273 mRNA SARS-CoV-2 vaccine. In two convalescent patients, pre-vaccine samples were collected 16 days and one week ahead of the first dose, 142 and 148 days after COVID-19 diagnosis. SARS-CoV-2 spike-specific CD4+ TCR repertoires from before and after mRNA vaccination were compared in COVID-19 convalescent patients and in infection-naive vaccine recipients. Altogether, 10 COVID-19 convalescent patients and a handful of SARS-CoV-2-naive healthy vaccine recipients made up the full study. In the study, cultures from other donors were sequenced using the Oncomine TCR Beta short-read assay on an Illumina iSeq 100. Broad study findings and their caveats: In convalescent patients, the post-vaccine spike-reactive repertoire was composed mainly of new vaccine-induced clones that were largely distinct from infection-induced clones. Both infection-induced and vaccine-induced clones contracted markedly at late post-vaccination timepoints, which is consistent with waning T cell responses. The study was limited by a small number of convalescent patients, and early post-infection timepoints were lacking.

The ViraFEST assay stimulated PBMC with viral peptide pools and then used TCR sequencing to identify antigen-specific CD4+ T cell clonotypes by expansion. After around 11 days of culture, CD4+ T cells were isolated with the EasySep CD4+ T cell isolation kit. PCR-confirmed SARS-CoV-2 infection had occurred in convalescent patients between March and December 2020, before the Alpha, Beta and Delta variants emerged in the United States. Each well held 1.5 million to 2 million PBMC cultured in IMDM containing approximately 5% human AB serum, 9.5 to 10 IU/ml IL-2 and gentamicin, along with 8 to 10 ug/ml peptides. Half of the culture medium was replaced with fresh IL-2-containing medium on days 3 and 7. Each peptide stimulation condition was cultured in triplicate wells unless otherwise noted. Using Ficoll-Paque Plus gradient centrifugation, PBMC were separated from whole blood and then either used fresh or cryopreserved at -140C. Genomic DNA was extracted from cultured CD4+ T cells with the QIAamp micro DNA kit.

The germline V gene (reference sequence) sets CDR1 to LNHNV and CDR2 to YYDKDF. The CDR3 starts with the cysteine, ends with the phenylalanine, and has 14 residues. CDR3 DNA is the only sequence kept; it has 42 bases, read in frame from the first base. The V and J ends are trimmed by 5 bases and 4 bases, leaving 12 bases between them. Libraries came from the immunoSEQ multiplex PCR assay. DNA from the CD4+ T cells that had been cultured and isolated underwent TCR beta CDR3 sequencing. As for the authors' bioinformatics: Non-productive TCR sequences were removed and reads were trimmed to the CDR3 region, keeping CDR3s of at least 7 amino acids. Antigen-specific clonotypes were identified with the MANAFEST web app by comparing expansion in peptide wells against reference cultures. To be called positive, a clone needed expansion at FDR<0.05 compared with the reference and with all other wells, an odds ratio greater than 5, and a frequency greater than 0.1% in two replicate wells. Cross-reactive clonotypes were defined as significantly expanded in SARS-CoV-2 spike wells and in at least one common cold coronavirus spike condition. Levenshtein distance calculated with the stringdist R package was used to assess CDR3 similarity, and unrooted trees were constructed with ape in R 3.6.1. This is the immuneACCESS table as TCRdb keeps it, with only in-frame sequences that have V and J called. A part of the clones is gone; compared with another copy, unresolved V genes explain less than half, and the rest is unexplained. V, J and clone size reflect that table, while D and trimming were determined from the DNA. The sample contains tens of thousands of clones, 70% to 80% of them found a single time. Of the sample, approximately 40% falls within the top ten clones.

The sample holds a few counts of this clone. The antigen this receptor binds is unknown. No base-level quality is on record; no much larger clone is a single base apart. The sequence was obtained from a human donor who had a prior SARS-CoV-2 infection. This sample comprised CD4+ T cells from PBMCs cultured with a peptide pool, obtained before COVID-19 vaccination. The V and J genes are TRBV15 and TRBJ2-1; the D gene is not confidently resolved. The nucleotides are TGTGCCACCAGCTCCCGGACGACTTACAATGAGCAGTTCTTC. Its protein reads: CATSSRTTYNEQFF. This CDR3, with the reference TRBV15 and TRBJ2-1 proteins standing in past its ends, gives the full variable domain DAMVIQNPRYQVTQFGKPVTLSCSQTLNHNVMYWYQQKSSQAPKLLFHYYDKDFNNEADTPDNFQSRRPNTSFCFLDIRSPGLGDTAMYLCATSSRTTYNEQFFGPGTRLTVL.